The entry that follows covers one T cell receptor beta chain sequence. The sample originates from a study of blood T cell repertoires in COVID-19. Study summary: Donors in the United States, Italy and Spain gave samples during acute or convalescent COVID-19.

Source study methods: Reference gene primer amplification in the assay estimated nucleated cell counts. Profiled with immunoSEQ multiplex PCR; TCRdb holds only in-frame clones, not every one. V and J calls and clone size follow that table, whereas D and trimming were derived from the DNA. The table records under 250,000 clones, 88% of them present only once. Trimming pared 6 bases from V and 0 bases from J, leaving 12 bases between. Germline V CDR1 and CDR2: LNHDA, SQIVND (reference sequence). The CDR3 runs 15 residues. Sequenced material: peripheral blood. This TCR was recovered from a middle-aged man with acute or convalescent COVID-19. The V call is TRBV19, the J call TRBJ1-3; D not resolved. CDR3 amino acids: CASSLTALSGNTIYF. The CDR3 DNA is TGTGCCAGTAGCCTAACTGCGCTCTCTGGAAACACCATATATTTT.